The subject of this entry is one T cell receptor beta chain. The data were produced by immunoSEQ multiplex PCR, yet TCRdb's version contains in-frame clones alone and is incomplete. The table has about 68,000 clones, 85% to 95% seen once. From germline, CDR1 is LNHDA and CDR2 SQIVND (reference sequence). There are 13 residues in the CDR3. Trimming removed 6 bases at V and 0 bases at J, with 8 bases between. This clonotype originated in a middle-aged man with rheumatoid arthritis. Sample: PBMCs. The chain recombines TRBV19 with TRBJ1-1, with D uncertain. The CDR3 is CASSSSLNTEAFF. The CDR3 DNA follows: TGTGCCAGTAGCAGCTCTCTGAACACTGAAGCTTTCTTT.